This TCR beta chain was found in a study of blood T cells in healthy people across ages. With respect to this clonotype: A junction end diverges from the germline sequence, so it may reflect a read error.

PCR was performed a second time for about 7 to 12 cycles using a sample-barcoded 5' primer and a J-beta primer mix. MiXCR, applied by TCRdb to the 5' RACE reads, yields one record per CDR3 protein. The sample has some 370,000 distinct CDR3 sequences, roughly half seen once. Germline V lookup: CDR1 MGHDK, CDR2 SYGVNS. This CDR3 comprises 14 residues. The source is a man aged 55 to 69 in good health. The chain links TRBV25-1 to TRBJ1-2, with D uncertain. Sequencing used blood. The CDR3 DNA sequence: TGTGCTAGCAGTGAACCTACCATGGGGAATGGCTACACCTTC. It codes for CASSEPTMGNGYTF.